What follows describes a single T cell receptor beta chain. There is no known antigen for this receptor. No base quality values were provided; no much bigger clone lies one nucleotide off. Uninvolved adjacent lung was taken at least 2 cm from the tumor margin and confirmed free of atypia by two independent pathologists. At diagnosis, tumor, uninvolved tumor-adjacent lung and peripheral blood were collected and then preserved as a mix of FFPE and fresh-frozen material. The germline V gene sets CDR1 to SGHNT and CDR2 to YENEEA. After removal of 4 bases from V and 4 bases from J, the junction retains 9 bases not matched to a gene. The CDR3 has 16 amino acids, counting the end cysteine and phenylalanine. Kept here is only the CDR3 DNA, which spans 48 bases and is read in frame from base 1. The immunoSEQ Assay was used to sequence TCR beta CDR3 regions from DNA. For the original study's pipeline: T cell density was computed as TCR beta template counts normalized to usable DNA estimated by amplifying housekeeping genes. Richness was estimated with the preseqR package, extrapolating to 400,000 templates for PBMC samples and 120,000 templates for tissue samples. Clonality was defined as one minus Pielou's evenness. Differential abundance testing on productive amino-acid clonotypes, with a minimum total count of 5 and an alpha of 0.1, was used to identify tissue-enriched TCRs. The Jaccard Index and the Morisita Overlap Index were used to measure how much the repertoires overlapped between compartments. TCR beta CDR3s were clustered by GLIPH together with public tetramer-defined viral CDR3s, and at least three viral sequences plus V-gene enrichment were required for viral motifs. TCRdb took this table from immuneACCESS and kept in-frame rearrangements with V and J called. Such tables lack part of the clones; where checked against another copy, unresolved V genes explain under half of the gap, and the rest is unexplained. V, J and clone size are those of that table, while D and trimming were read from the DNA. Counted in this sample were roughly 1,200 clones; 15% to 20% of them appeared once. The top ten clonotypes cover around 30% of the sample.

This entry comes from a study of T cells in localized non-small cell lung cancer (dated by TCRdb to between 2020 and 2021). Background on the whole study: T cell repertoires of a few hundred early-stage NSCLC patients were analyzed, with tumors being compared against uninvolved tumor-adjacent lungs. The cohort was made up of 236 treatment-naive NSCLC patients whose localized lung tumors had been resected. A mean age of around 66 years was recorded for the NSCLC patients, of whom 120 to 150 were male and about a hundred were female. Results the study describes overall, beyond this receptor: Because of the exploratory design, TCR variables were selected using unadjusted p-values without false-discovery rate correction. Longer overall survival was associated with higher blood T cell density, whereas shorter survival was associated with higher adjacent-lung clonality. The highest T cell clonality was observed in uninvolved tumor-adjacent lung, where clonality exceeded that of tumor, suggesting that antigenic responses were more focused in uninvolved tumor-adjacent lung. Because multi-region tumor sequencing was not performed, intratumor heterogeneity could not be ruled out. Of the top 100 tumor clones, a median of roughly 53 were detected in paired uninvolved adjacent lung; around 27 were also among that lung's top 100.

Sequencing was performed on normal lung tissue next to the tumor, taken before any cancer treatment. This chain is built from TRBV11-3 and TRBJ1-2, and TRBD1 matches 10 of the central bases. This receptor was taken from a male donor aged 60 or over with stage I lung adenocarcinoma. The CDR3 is CASSSSPDRGGYGYTF. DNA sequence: TGTGCCAGCAGCTCCTCCCCGGACAGGGGGGGCTATGGCTACACCTTC. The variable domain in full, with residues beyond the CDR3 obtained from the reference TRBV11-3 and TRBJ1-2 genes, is EAGVVQSPRYKIIEKKQPVAFWCNPISGHNTLYWYLQNLGQGPELLIRYENEEAVDDSQLPKDRFSAERLKGVDSTLKIQPAELGDSAVYLCASSSSPDRGGYGYTFGSGTRLTVV.